This entry is about one TCR beta chain. This record belongs to a study of blood T cell repertoires in COVID-19. Study-level information: COVID-19 samples, acute and convalescent, were from the United States, Italy and Spain.

The repertoire was sequenced with immunoSEQ multiplex PCR; TCRdb's copy has only in-frame clones and lacks some. In the table there are fewer than 700,000 clones, about 89% of which are singletons. Looked up from germline, CDR1 is SNHLY and CDR2 is FYNNEI. V was shortened by 3 bases and J by 10 bases, with 16 bases between the two germline ends. The CDR3 extends over 15 amino acids. Sequencing was carried out using peripheral blood. The TCR sequence derives from a woman in her 50s with COVID-19, enrolled during active disease. The rearrangement links TRBV2 to TRBJ1-6; D possibly corresponds to TRBD1 (5 bases). The CDR3: CASSEQRGTQSPLHF. As DNA, the CDR3 is TGTGCCAGCAGTGAGCAGAGAGGGACTCAATCACCCCTCCACTTT.